The rows below give T cell receptor beta chains drawn from one sample of a study of immune evolution from preneoplasia to lung adenocarcinoma. Produced via immunoSEQ multiplex PCR; TCRdb's table is partial and in-frame only. The data hold 39,000 or so clones, with 70% to 85% observed a single time. The sample consisted of FFPE invasive lung adenocarcinoma tissue. The origin of the receptors is a person aged 55 to 69 with lung adenocarcinoma. Both conserved end residues are part of each CDR3. The D gene is left open where the match is weak. Expanded clones get a size class; other rows say once, few or many, or leave the size out.

cdr3_aa: CASSVGPTSATIYNEQFF; cdr3_nt: TGTGCCAGCAGCGTTGGACCGACTAGCGCAACAATCTACAATGAGCAGTTCTTC; clone_size: few; v_call: TRBV9; j_call: TRBJ2-1; d_call: TRBD2
cdr3_aa: CASSKGGFGVQPQHF; cdr3_nt: TGTGCCAGCAGTAAGGGGGGATTTGGGGTTCAGCCCCAGCATTTT; clone_size: NA; v_call: TRBV28; j_call: TRBJ1-5; d_call: NA
cdr3_aa: CSVSELSGYTF; cdr3_nt: TGCAGCGTATCCGAATTGAGTGGCTACACCTTC; clone_size: NA; v_call: TRBV29-1; j_call: TRBJ1-2; d_call: NA
cdr3_aa: CASSSASPQETQYF; cdr3_nt: TGTGCCAGCAGTTCTGCCAGCCCACAGGAGACCCAGTACTTC; clone_size: NA; v_call: TRBV28; j_call: TRBJ2-5; d_call: NA
cdr3_aa: CASSLNPGIVADTQYF; cdr3_nt: TGCGCCAGCAGCTTGAACCCGGGGATTGTCGCAGATACGCAGTATTTT; clone_size: NA; v_call: TRBV5-1; j_call: TRBJ2-3; d_call: NA
cdr3_aa: CASSLGLLSGANVLTF; cdr3_nt: TGTGCCAGCAGCTTAGGGCTCCTCTCTGGGGCCAACGTCCTGACTTTC; clone_size: NA; v_call: TRBV7-9; j_call: TRBJ2-6; d_call: NA
cdr3_aa: CASSFTSGSSSSYEQYF; cdr3_nt: TGTGCCAGCAGCTTTACTAGCGGGTCTTCGTCCTCCTACGAGCAGTACTTC; clone_size: NA; v_call: TRBV11-2; j_call: TRBJ2-7; d_call: TRBD2
cdr3_aa: CAWRRGAGGAGELFF; cdr3_nt: TGTGCCTGGAGGAGGGGCGCGGGAGGAGCCGGGGAGCTGTTTTTT; clone_size: NA; v_call: TRBV30; j_call: TRBJ2-2; d_call: TRBD2
cdr3_aa: CASSPRPYEQYF; cdr3_nt: TGTGCCAGCAGCCCGCGGCCCTACGAGCAGTACTTC; clone_size: NA; v_call: TRBV11-3; j_call: TRBJ2-7; d_call: NA
cdr3_aa: CASSRNRAQETQYF; cdr3_nt: TGTGCCAGCAGCCGAAACAGGGCCCAAGAGACCCAGTACTTC; clone_size: NA; v_call: TRBV14; j_call: TRBJ2-5; d_call: NA
cdr3_aa: CASSPGAGQASYGYTF; cdr3_nt: TGTGCCAGCAGCCCTGGGGCCGGACAGGCTTCCTATGGCTACACCTTC; clone_size: NA; v_call: TRBV7-9; j_call: TRBJ1-2; d_call: TRBD1
cdr3_aa: CATAPGLAVPEQYF; cdr3_nt: TGTGCCACCGCACCGGGACTAGCCGTCCCCGAGCAGTACTTC; clone_size: NA; v_call: TRBV7-2; j_call: TRBJ2-7; d_call: TRBD2
cdr3_aa: CASSFSISYNEQFF; cdr3_nt: TGTGCCAGCAGCTTTAGTATTAGCTACAATGAGCAGTTCTTC; clone_size: NA; v_call: TRBV11-2; j_call: TRBJ2-1; d_call: NA
cdr3_aa: CASSRGGDSVYEQYF; cdr3_nt: TGTGCCAGCTCTAGAGGAGGGGACAGCGTCTACGAGCAGTACTTC; clone_size: NA; v_call: TRBV9; j_call: TRBJ2-7; d_call: NA
cdr3_aa: CASSLGTGAYTQYF; cdr3_nt: TGTGCCAGCAGCCTCGGGACAGGGGCATATACGCAGTATTTT; clone_size: NA; v_call: TRBV7-9; j_call: TRBJ2-3; d_call: TRBD1
cdr3_aa: CASSRYRSSYEQYF; cdr3_nt: TGTGCCAGTAGTAGATACAGGAGCTCCTACGAGCAGTACTTC; clone_size: NA; v_call: TRBV19; j_call: TRBJ2-7; d_call: NA
cdr3_aa: CASSFTSGPYEQYF; cdr3_nt: TGTGCCAGCAGCTTTACTAGCGGACCCTACGAGCAGTACTTC; clone_size: NA; v_call: TRBV5-4; j_call: TRBJ2-7; d_call: TRBD2
cdr3_aa: CASSQRVGDTQYF; cdr3_nt: TGTGCCAGCTCGCAGCGGGTTGGGGATACGCAGTATTTT; clone_size: once; v_call: TRBV18; j_call: TRBJ2-3; d_call: NA
cdr3_aa: CSVEDWRTRETQYF; cdr3_nt: TGCAGCGTTGAAGATTGGCGGACCCGGGAGACCCAGTACTTC; clone_size: NA; v_call: TRBV29-1; j_call: TRBJ2-5; d_call: NA
cdr3_aa: CASSNGPRLVWELFF; cdr3_nt: TGTGCCAGCAGCAACGGCCCTCGACTCGTATGGGAGCTGTTTTTT; clone_size: NA; v_call: TRBV21-1; j_call: TRBJ2-2; d_call: NA
cdr3_aa: CASSYRTSGNYEQYF; cdr3_nt: TGTGCCAGCAGCTACCGAACTAGCGGGAACTACGAGCAGTACTTC; clone_size: NA; v_call: TRBV7-8; j_call: TRBJ2-7; d_call: TRBD2
cdr3_aa: CATRDGTGNTGELFF; cdr3_nt: TGTGCCACCAGAGACGGGACCGGTAACACCGGGGAGCTGTTTTTT; clone_size: NA; v_call: TRBV6-5; j_call: TRBJ2-2; d_call: NA
cdr3_aa: CASSYSNQKNTEAFF; cdr3_nt: TGTGCCAGCAGTTACTCGAATCAGAAGAACACTGAAGCTTTCTTT; clone_size: NA; v_call: TRBV6-6; j_call: TRBJ1-1; d_call: NA
cdr3_aa: CASSRGETEAFF; cdr3_nt: TGTGCCAGCAGCCGTGGGGAGACTGAAGCTTTCTTT; clone_size: NA; v_call: TRBV14; j_call: TRBJ1-1; d_call: NA
cdr3_aa: CASSFRGAQPQHF; cdr3_nt: TGTGCCAGCAGTTTTCGGGGGGCTCAGCCCCAGCATTTT; clone_size: NA; v_call: TRBV27; j_call: TRBJ1-5; d_call: NA
cdr3_aa: CASSPNSGSSFNEQFF; cdr3_nt: TGTGCCAGCAGCCCCAACAGCGGGAGCAGTTTCAATGAGCAGTTCTTC; clone_size: few; v_call: TRBV5-4; j_call: TRBJ2-1; d_call: TRBD2
cdr3_aa: CASSMWGSENNEQFF; cdr3_nt: TGTGCCAGTAGTATGTGGGGTAGCGAGAACAATGAGCAGTTCTTC; clone_size: NA; v_call: TRBV19; j_call: TRBJ2-1; d_call: NA
cdr3_aa: CASNPRGDQGSTDTQYF; cdr3_nt: TGTGCCAGCAACCCACGGGGGGACCAGGGGAGCACAGATACGCAGTATTTT; clone_size: NA; v_call: TRBV7-8; j_call: TRBJ2-3; d_call: NA
cdr3_aa: CASSQGSRRAGELFF; cdr3_nt: TGTGCCAGCAGCCAAGGTTCTCGGCGCGCCGGGGAGCTGTTTTTT; clone_size: NA; v_call: TRBV4-2; j_call: TRBJ2-2; d_call: NA
cdr3_aa: CASSLVAGGYNEQFF; cdr3_nt: TGCGCCAGCAGCTTGGTGGCGGGAGGTTACAATGAGCAGTTCTTC; clone_size: NA; v_call: TRBV5-1; j_call: TRBJ2-1; d_call: TRBD2
cdr3_aa: CASAPPNQPQHF; cdr3_nt: TGCGCCAGCGCCCCTCCCAATCAGCCCCAGCATTTT; clone_size: once; v_call: TRBV23-1; j_call: TRBJ1-5; d_call: NA
cdr3_aa: CASSVNPQGYQETQYF; cdr3_nt: TGTGCCAGCAGCGTAAATCCACAGGGGTACCAAGAGACCCAGTACTTC; clone_size: few; v_call: TRBV9; j_call: TRBJ2-5; d_call: TRBD1
cdr3_aa: CASSVKARNTEAFF; cdr3_nt: TGTGCCAGCAGTGTGAAGGCTAGGAACACTGAAGCTTTCTTT; clone_size: NA; v_call: TRBV2; j_call: TRBJ1-1; d_call: NA
cdr3_aa: CASTIEGTRITEAFF; cdr3_nt: TGTGCCAGCACCATAGAGGGCACCAGGATCACTGAAGCTTTCTTT; clone_size: NA; v_call: TRBV28; j_call: TRBJ1-1; d_call: NA
cdr3_aa: CASSSDLVLGDTQYF; cdr3_nt: TGTGCCAGCAGCTCAGACTTAGTTTTGGGAGATACGCAGTATTTT; clone_size: NA; v_call: TRBV7-2; j_call: TRBJ2-3; d_call: NA
cdr3_aa: CASSVLLADPYEQYF; cdr3_nt: TGTGCCAGCAGTGTTCTACTAGCGGACCCCTACGAGCAGTACTTC; clone_size: NA; v_call: TRBV2; j_call: TRBJ2-7; d_call: TRBD2
cdr3_aa: CASTRTSGSPGANVLTF; cdr3_nt: TGTGCCAGCACCCGGACTAGCGGGAGCCCTGGGGCCAACGTCCTGACTTTC; clone_size: NA; v_call: TRBV7-2; j_call: TRBJ2-6; d_call: TRBD2
cdr3_aa: CAFRPLAGGPYTGELFF; cdr3_nt: TGTGCCTTCCGGCCCTTAGCGGGAGGCCCATACACCGGGGAGCTGTTTTTT; clone_size: NA; v_call: TRBV30; j_call: TRBJ2-2; d_call: TRBD2
cdr3_aa: CASMLGGGAEQFF; cdr3_nt: TGTGCCAGCATGCTTGGGGGGGGAGCTGAGCAGTTCTTC; clone_size: few; v_call: TRBV7-2; j_call: TRBJ2-1; d_call: TRBD2
cdr3_aa: CASSLVAATDTQYF; cdr3_nt: TGTGCCAGCAGCTTAGTAGCAGCTACAGATACGCAGTATTTT; clone_size: NA; v_call: TRBV7-9; j_call: TRBJ2-3; d_call: NA
cdr3_aa: CASRILAGRAYEQYF; cdr3_nt: TGTGCCAGCAGAATCTTAGCGGGAAGAGCCTACGAGCAGTACTTC; clone_size: NA; v_call: TRBV28; j_call: TRBJ2-7; d_call: TRBD2
cdr3_aa: CASSLALAGDTQYF; cdr3_nt: TGTGCCAGCAGTTTGGCGCTAGCGGGAGATACGCAGTATTTT; clone_size: NA; v_call: TRBV27; j_call: TRBJ2-3; d_call: TRBD2
cdr3_aa: CASSFVAGDGNEQFF; cdr3_nt: TGTGCCAGCAGTTTTGTGGCGGGAGACGGTAATGAGCAGTTCTTC; clone_size: NA; v_call: TRBV7-9; j_call: TRBJ2-1; d_call: TRBD2
cdr3_aa: CASSLGYLSVYEQYF; cdr3_nt: TGTGCCAGCAGCTTAGGGTATTTGTCAGTCTACGAGCAGTACTTC; clone_size: NA; v_call: TRBV7-2; j_call: TRBJ2-7; d_call: NA
cdr3_aa: CSVGLTGTDTQYF; cdr3_nt: TGCAGCGTTGGACTGACTGGCACAGATACGCAGTATTTT; clone_size: NA; v_call: TRBV29-1; j_call: TRBJ2-3; d_call: NA
cdr3_aa: CASSLVPPPYEQYF; cdr3_nt: TGTGCCAGCAGCTTAGTTCCGCCCCCCTACGAGCAGTACTTC; clone_size: NA; v_call: TRBV7-9; j_call: TRBJ2-7; d_call: NA
cdr3_aa: CASSLDGLSEAFF; cdr3_nt: TGTGCCAGCAGCTTAGATGGGTTATCTGAAGCTTTCTTT; clone_size: NA; v_call: TRBV7-9; j_call: TRBJ1-1; d_call: NA
cdr3_aa: CAIWVQGEDTQYF; cdr3_nt: TGTGCCATCTGGGTTCAGGGCGAAGATACGCAGTATTTT; clone_size: NA; v_call: TRBV10-3; j_call: TRBJ2-3; d_call: NA
cdr3_aa: CASSRPAMGNVGNTIYF; cdr3_nt: TGTGCCAGCAGCCGTCCCGCAATGGGAAATGTCGGAAACACCATATATTTT; clone_size: few; v_call: TRBV11-3; j_call: TRBJ1-3; d_call: NA
cdr3_aa: CASSLRAGLAYEQYF; cdr3_nt: TGTGCCAGCAGTTTACGGGCGGGGTTAGCCTACGAGCAGTACTTC; clone_size: NA; v_call: TRBV28; j_call: TRBJ2-7; d_call: NA
cdr3_aa: CASSPAGRGDQSNQPQHF; cdr3_nt: TGTGCCAGTAGTCCAGCGGGCAGGGGAGACCAAAGCAATCAGCCCCAGCATTTT; clone_size: NA; v_call: TRBV19; j_call: TRBJ1-5; d_call: NA
cdr3_aa: CATSRRQAGGYTF; cdr3_nt: TGTGCCACCAGCAGACGACAGGCGGGTGGCTACACCTTC; clone_size: few; v_call: TRBV15; j_call: TRBJ1-2; d_call: NA
cdr3_aa: CASNRGVQETQYF; cdr3_nt: TGTGCCAGCAACAGGGGAGTCCAAGAGACCCAGTACTTC; clone_size: NA; v_call: TRBV2; j_call: TRBJ2-5; d_call: TRBD1
cdr3_aa: CSAQGVYGYTF; cdr3_nt: TGCAGTGCTCAAGGAGTCTATGGCTACACCTTC; clone_size: NA; v_call: TRBV20-1; j_call: TRBJ1-2; d_call: NA
cdr3_aa: CASSVGKGSEQYF; cdr3_nt: TGTGCCAGCAGCGTAGGTAAAGGGAGCGAGCAGTACTTC; clone_size: NA; v_call: TRBV9; j_call: TRBJ2-7; d_call: NA